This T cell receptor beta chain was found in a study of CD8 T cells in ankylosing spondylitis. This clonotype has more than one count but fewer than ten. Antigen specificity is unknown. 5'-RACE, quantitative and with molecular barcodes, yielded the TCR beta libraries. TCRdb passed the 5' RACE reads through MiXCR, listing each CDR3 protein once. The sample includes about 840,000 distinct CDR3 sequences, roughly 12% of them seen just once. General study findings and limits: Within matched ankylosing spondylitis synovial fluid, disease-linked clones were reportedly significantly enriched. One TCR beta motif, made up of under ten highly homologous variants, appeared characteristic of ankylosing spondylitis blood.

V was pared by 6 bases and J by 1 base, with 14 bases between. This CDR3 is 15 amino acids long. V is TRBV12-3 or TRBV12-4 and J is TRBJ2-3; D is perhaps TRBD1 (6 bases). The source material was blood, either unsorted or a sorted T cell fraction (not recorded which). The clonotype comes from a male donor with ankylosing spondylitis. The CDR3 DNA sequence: TGTGCCAGCAGCCACCCGGGACATCGCACAGATACGCAGTATTTT. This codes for CASSHPGHRTDTQYF.